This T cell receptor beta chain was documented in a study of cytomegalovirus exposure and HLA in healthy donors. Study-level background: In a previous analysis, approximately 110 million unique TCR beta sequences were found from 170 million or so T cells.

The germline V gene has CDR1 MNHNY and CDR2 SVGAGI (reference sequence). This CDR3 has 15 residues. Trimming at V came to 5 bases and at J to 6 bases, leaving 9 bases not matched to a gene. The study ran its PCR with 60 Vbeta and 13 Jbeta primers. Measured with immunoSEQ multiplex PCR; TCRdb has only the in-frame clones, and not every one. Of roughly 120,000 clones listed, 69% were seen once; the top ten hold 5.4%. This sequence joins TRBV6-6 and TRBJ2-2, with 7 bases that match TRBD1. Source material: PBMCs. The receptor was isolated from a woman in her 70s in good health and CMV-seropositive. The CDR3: CASSQQQGFAGELFF. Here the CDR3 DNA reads TGTGCCAGCAGTCAACAACAGGGGTTTGCCGGGGAGCTGTTTTTT.